These 9 T cell receptor beta chains share one sample of origin, sequenced in a study of T cells after yellow fever vaccination. One entry per CDR3 protein, called by TCRdb with MiXCR from the 5' RACE reads. The repertoire has approximately 510,000 distinct CDR3 sequences, around a fifth of them found once; the top ten carry roughly a sixth. The starting material was PBMCs, obtained about 20 days after the first yellow fever vaccination. All receptors come from a man aged 18 to 29 who received the YFV17D yellow fever vaccine.

This clonotype appeared a few times. The chain couples TRBV20-1 to TRBJ2-5; the match to TRBD2 covers 9 bases. Trimming at V came to 5 bases and at J to 5 bases, leaving 15 bases not matched to a gene. Germline CDR1 is DFQATT and CDR2 is SNEGSKA (reference sequence). The CDR3 covers 16 residues. The CDR3 protein is CSAVPEVAGELETQYF. CDR3 sequence (DNA): TGCAGTGCTGTTCCCGAGGTAGCGGGGGAGTTGGAGACCCAGTACTTC.

This clonotype showed up just a few times. The CDR3 loop reads CASSTQTGYSYEQYF. The CDR3 bases are TGTGCCAGCAGCACACAGACAGGCTACTCCTACGAGCAGTACTTC. V usage is TRBV5-6 and J usage is TRBJ2-7; perhaps TRBD1 as D (6 bases). Germline CDR1 reads SGHDT; CDR2 reads YYEEEE. The V end lost 4 bases, the J end lost 0 bases, and 14 bases lay between the germline ends. The CDR3 is 15 residues long.

The rearrangement links TRBV27 to TRBJ2-3; 9 bases are shared with TRBD2. With V trimmed by 5 bases and J by 5 bases, 11 bases remained unmatched. Germline CDR1 reads MNHEY; CDR2 reads SMNVEV (reference sequence). The CDR3 has 16 amino acids. Written as DNA, the CDR3 is TGTGCCAGCAGTCCCCGAGCGGGGGGCCAACGAGATACGCAGTATTTT. Amino acid sequence: CASSPRAGGQRDTQYF.

This clonotype was seen a few times. The rearrangement joins TRBV18 to TRBJ1-1, with D perhaps matching TRBD1 (5 bases). V gave up 2 bases and J gave up 0 bases, with 19 bases separating them. This CDR3 is built from 18 residues. Germline-derived CDR1 and CDR2 are KGHSH and LQKENI. CDR3 region: CASSPRSLGGDMNTEAFF. The CDR3 nucleotides are TGTGCCAGCTCACCAAGGTCCTTGGGGGGAGACATGAACACTGAAGCTTTCTTT.

This clonotype occurred a few times. The V and J genes are TRBV20-1 and TRBJ2-3; D is undetermined. The V gene lost 5 bases and the J gene lost 1 base, with 16 bases spanning the gap. Germline V gives CDR1 DFQATT, CDR2 SNEGSKA (reference sequence). The CDR3 has 15 residues. The CDR3: CSAFYIRPRTDTQYF. In nucleotides, the CDR3 is TGCAGTGCTTTCTATATAAGACCTCGCACAGATACGCAGTATTTT.

This clonotype was seen a handful of times. The chain employs TRBV20-1 and TRBJ1-2, with D unresolved. CDR3 size: 12 residues. CDR1 and CDR2 from the germline V gene are DFQATT and SNEGSKA (reference sequence). Trimming took 2 bases from V and 0 from J, leaving 4 bases between them. The CDR3 region is CSARRTNYGYTF. For the CDR3, the DNA is TGCAGTGCTAGAAGGACTAACTATGGCTACACCTTC.

The chain recombines TRBV27 with TRBJ1-2; TRBD1 agrees at 8 bases. The CDR3 sequence is 15 residues long. Germline trimming cut 0 bases from V and 8 bases from J; bases unmatched to any gene: 8. CDR1 is MNHEY and CDR2 is SMNVEV in the germline V gene (reference sequence). The chain's CDR3 is CASSLSGQGVSGYTF. Here the CDR3 DNA reads TGTGCCAGCAGTTTATCCGGACAGGGAGTATCAGGCTACACCTTC.

This clonotype was seen a few times. The chain joins TRBV5-1 to TRBJ2-7, with D perhaps matching TRBD2 (6 bases). Trimming shortened V by 4 bases and J by 6 bases, and 17 bases separated the two germline ends. This CDR3 has 14 amino acids. Germline V lookup: CDR1 SGHRS, CDR2 YFSETQ. For the CDR3, the DNA is TGCGCCAGCAGCCCAGACTTCATCGGGAGCGAGCAGTACTTC. Amino acid sequence: CASSPDFIGSEQYF.

CDR3 in amino acids: CASHRFGSTYEQYF. The CDR3 coding sequence is TGTGCCAGCCACAGGTTCGGAAGTACCTACGAGCAGTACTTC. The V and J genes are TRBV6-1 and TRBJ2-7, with a tentative D call TRBD1 (5 bases). With 8 bases removed from V and 2 bases from J, the gap between germline ends came to 16 bases. The CDR3 covers 14 residues. CDR1 is MNHNS and CDR2 is SASEGT in the germline V gene.